This is a list of T cell receptor beta chains from one sample in a study of a mutant IDH1 vaccine in newly diagnosed glioma. Here immunoSEQ multiplex PCR was the method, and the copy in TCRdb shows in-frame clones only, minus some. The sample shows about 25,000 clones, around 93% of them seen only once. The sequenced sample was PBMCs, obtained from a glioma patient treated with radiotherapy, temozolomide or both. The receptors derive from a man aged 35 to 55 with glioma. CDR3s include the opening cysteine and the closing phenylalanine or tryptophan. The D gene is left open where the match is weak. Part of the rows lack a size; the others show once, few, many or a class for expanded clones.

TRBJ1-4 | - | TRBV2 | - | TGTGCCAGCCTTACTAATGAAAAACTGTTTTTT | CASLTNEKLFF
TRBJ2-5 | - | TRBV9 | - | TGTGCCAGCAGCGTAGGGAGCGCCGAGACCCAGTACTTC | CASSVGSAETQYF
TRBJ2-7 | - | TRBV6-6 | - | TGTGCCAGCAATTCAATCTACGAGCAGTACTTC | CASNSIYEQYF
TRBJ2-7 | TRBD1 | TRBV6-6 | - | TGTGCCAGCAGTTACGAGGGACAGGTCTACGAGCAGTACTTC | CASSYEGQVYEQYF
TRBJ1-2 | TRBD1 | TRBV4-3 | - | TGCGCCAGCACCCAGCGGTCGGGACAGTCCTATGGCTACACCTTC | CASTQRSGQSYGYTF
TRBJ2-1 | - | TRBV30 | - | TGTGCCTGGGGAAAACTTGGTGAGCAGTTCTTC | CAWGKLGEQFF
TRBJ1-5 | - | TRBV6-5 | - | TGTGCCAGCAGCCCGGTCCCGGGGGGCAGGCAGCCCCAGCATTTT | CASSPVPGGRQPQHF
TRBJ1-2 | TRBD1 | TRBV4-1 | - | TGCGCCAGCAGCCAAGCAACAGGGGTCTATGGCTACACCTTC | CASSQATGVYGYTF
TRBJ2-1 | - | TRBV6-6 | - | TGTGCCAGCAGTTACGGTGGGCGGATTGAGCAGTTCTTC | CASSYGGRIEQFF
TRBJ1-4 | - | TRBV18 | - | TGTGCCAGCTCACCCACTTCCCCCGACAGAACCCTCAATGAAAAACTGTTTTTT | CASSPTSPDRTLNEKLFF
TRBJ1-2 | - | TRBV7-3 | - | TGTGCCAGCAGCCCCCAGGCAAACTATGGCTACACCTTC | CASSPQANYGYTF
TRBJ1-4 | TRBD1 | TRBV29-1 | - | TGCAGCGTTGAGCGACAGGGTGATGAAAAACTGTTTTTT | CSVERQGDEKLFF
TRBJ2-5 | TRBD2 | TRBV27 | - | TGTGCCAGCAGTTTGATTAGCGGGAGAGGGAAAGAGACCCAGTACTTC | CASSLISGRGKETQYF
TRBJ2-7 | - | TRBV6-1 | - | TGTGCCAGCAGTGAGGTCGGGCTAGTCTACGAGCAGTACTTC | CASSEVGLVYEQYF
TRBJ1-1 | - | TRBV10-3 | - | TGTGCCATCAGTGAGAGGACGGGAACAGGGACTGAAGCTTTCTTT | CAISERTGTGTEAFF
TRBJ1-5 | - | TRBV2 | - | TGTGCCTCAACCCCAGGGGGCAATCAGCCCCAGCATTTT | CASTPGGNQPQHF
TRBJ2-7 | - | TRBV6-1 | - | TGTGCCAGCAGTGAAAGGAGTACCCACGAGCAGTACTTC | CASSERSTHEQYF
TRBJ2-3 | TRBD2 | TRBV4-3 | - | TGCGCCAGCAGCCAAGAGGTAGCGGGGATTGGAGATACGCAGTATTTT | CASSQEVAGIGDTQYF
TRBJ2-3 | TRBD1 | TRBV7-3 | - | TGTGCCAGCAGCTACGGACAGGCCACAGATACGCAGTATTTT | CASSYGQATDTQYF
TRBJ1-3 | - | TRBV6-1 | - | TGTGCCAGCAGTGAAGCGCTTAGCAGCTCTGGAAACACCATATATTTT | CASSEALSSSGNTIYF
TRBJ2-1 | TRBD2 | TRBV7-9 | - | TGTGCCAGCAGCTTACCTGGGACTAGCGGCAATGAGCAGTTCTTC | CASSLPGTSGNEQFF
TRBJ2-7 | TRBD1 | TRBV5-1 | - | TGCGCCAGCAGCTTGGGCGGGACAGGGAGCTCCGAGCAGTACTTC | CASSLGGTGSSEQYF
TRBJ1-4 | TRBD1 | TRBV2 | - | TGTGCCAGCAGCCCCGGACAGGGTAGGGAAAAACTGTTTTTT | CASSPGQGREKLFF
TRBJ2-7 | - | TRBV7-2 | - | TGTGCCAGCAGCTTTGGACGGACGGGGGAGCAGTACTTC | CASSFGRTGEQYF
TRBJ2-2 | - | TRBV5-1 | - | TGCGCCAGCAGCTTGGCCCTGGCAGGGTTTGGGGAGCTGTTTTTT | CASSLALAGFGELFF
TRBJ2-7 | - | TRBV6-1 | - | TGTGCCAGCGGGGGCCGCGGAAGCTCCTACGAGCAGTACTTC | CASGGRGSSYEQYF
TRBJ2-1 | TRBD2 | TRBV7-8 | - | TGTGCCAGCAGCTTAGGGCCCACTAGCGGGAGAAGGAATGAGCAGTTCTTC | CASSLGPTSGRRNEQFF
TRBJ1-2 | - | TRBV7-9 | once | TGTGCCAGCAGCCCCCCGGAGCAGTGGGACTATGGCTACACCTTC | CASSPPEQWDYGYTF
TRBJ2-7 | - | TRBV7-9 | once | TGTGCCAGCAGCTTTATCGACGAGCAGTACTTC | CASSFIDEQYF
TRBJ2-2 | - | TRBV6-5 | - | TGTGCCAGCACCCCTTGGGGGTCCGGGGAGCTGTTTTTT | CASTPWGSGELFF
TRBJ2-1 | - | TRBV7-2 | - | TGTGCCAGCAGCTTACGACCCTACAATGAGCAGTTCTTC | CASSLRPYNEQFF
TRBJ2-7 | - | TRBV5-6 | - | TGTGCCAGCAGCCCTACCGGGACGTACCTTTCCTACGAGCAGTACTTC | CASSPTGTYLSYEQYF
TRBJ2-5 | TRBD2 | TRBV9 | - | TGTGCCAGCAGTGATGGGACTAGCGTTTTTGAGACCCAGTACTTC | CASSDGTSVFETQYF
TRBJ1-2 | TRBD1 | TRBV30 | - | TGTGCCTGGTTGGGACAGGGGAGTATCTATGGCTACACCTTC | CAWLGQGSIYGYTF
TRBJ1-3 | - | TRBV6-5 | once | TGTGCCAGCAGTTACTCCGGGACATCGGTGGAAAACACCATATATTTT | CASSYSGTSVENTIYF
TRBJ1-1 | - | TRBV9 | - | TGTGCCAGCAGCCCTACGGGCATGAACACTGAAGCTTTCTTT | CASSPTGMNTEAFF
TRBJ1-1 | - | TRBV28 | once | TGTGCCAGCAGTCCCCGGAGGTCTGAAGCTTTCTTT | CASSPRRSEAFF
TRBJ2-6 | - | TRBV4-1 | - | TGCGCCAGCAGCCAAGTTCAGGGTTCGGGGGCCAACGTCCTGACTTTC | CASSQVQGSGANVLTF
TRBJ2-7 | - | TRBV9 | - | TGTGCCAGCAGCGTAGGTGGGGCGGGAGAGCAGTACTTC | CASSVGGAGEQYF
TRBJ2-1 | TRBD1 | TRBV27 | - | TGTGCCAGCAGTTTATCCCCCGCACAGGGGGGAAACTACAATGAGCAGTTCTTC | CASSLSPAQGGNYNEQFF
TRBJ1-3 | - | TRBV29-1 | - | TGCAGCGTTCTAGTTGAGGCTGGAAACACCATATATTTT | CSVLVEAGNTIYF
TRBJ2-1 | - | TRBV10-3 | - | TGTGCCATCACCCGGTCCGGGGTTTCGGATGAGCAGTTCTTC | CAITRSGVSDEQFF
TRBJ2-7 | TRBD1 | TRBV27 | - | TGTGCCAGCAGAGGGACAGGCAAATACGAGCAGTACTTC | CASRGTGKYEQYF
TRBJ1-5 | TRBD1 | TRBV10-3 | - | TGTGCCATCAGTAACCAACAGGGGGCAGGACAGCCCCAGCATTTT | CAISNQQGAGQPQHF
TRBJ2-7 | TRBD2 | TRBV11-2 | - | TGTGCCAGCAGCTTGGGCGGGAGGAGCTACGAGCAGTACTTC | CASSLGGRSYEQYF
TRBJ1-1 | - | TRBV7-9 | - | TGTGCCAGCAGTTGGGGGAGCGGTGAAGCTTTCTTT | CASSWGSGEAFF
TRBJ1-2 | - | TRBV19 | - | TGTGCCAGTAGTATAGGGGGAGCTGGGATCTACACCTTC | CASSIGGAGIYTF